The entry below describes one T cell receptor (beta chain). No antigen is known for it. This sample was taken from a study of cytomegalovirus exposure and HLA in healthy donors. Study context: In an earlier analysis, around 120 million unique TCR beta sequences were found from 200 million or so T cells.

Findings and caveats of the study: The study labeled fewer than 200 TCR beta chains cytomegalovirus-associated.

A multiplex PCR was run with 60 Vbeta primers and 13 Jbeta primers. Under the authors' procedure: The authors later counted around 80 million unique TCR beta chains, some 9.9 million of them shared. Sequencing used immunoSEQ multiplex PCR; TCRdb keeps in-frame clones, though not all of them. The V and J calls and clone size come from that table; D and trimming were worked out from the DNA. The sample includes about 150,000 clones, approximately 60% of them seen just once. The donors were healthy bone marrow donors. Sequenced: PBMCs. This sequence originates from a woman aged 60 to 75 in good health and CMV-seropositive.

This CDR3 is CASSLVGTGPNEQFF. The CDR3 region has the DNA TGTGCCAGCAGTTTGGTCGGGACAGGCCCCAATGAGCAGTTCTTC. The chain employs TRBV28 and TRBJ2-1; 8 bases agree with TRBD1. The germline V gene encodes CDR1 MDHEN and CDR2 SYDVKM. V shed 3 bases and J 6 bases; nucleotides not matched to a gene: 7. The CDR3 loop spans 15 amino acids.